Detailed here is one T cell receptor beta chain. TCRdb itself ran the multiplex PCR reads through MiXCR, one entry per CDR3 protein. The table includes just under 65,000 distinct CDR3 sequences, roughly 50% detected once. These data belong to a study of breast tumors, draining lymph nodes, adjacent tissues. Sequencing input: breast tumor tissue. The receptor was isolated from a female donor with breast cancer. Some clones in this sample may be carry-over from other donors' samples.

The CDR3 coding sequence is TGTGCCAGTAAAACAACAAACTATGGCTACACCTTC. This gives the protein CASKTTNYGYTF. The rearrangement links TRBV19 to TRBJ1-2; D gene ambiguous. Germline loops: CDR1 LNHDA, CDR2 SQIVND (reference sequence). V gave up 7 bases and J gave up 2 bases, with 8 bases separating them. There are 12 residues in the CDR3.